Presented here are 22 T cell receptor beta chains from one specimen sequenced in a study of beta chain features in type 1 diabetes. Reverse transcription of all isolated RNA meant that expressed TCRB transcripts were sequenced. TCRdb's copy holds only in-frame clones and misses some; the assay was immunoSEQ multiplex PCR. The sample contains hundreds of thousands of clones, around 12% of which appear only once. The source material was naive CD4+ T cells from blood. Receptor source: a man aged 18 to 35 in good health.

This clone was recorded a few times. The gene calls are TRBV9 and TRBJ2-7, with 7 bases that match TRBD1. Unmatched junction bases numbered 7, after V lost 3 bases and J lost 4 bases. This CDR3 spans 14 amino acids. Germline V gene lookup returns CDR1 SGDLS and CDR2 YYNGEE. The CDR3 sequence is CASSEGPTGYEQYF. CDR3 sequence (DNA): TGTGCCAGCAGCGAGGGTCCGACAGGGTACGAGCAGTACTTC.

The chain is built from TRBV28 and TRBJ1-1; 8 bases fit TRBD1. With V trimmed by 10 bases and J by 6 bases, 7 bases remained unmatched. Germline CDR1 reads MDHEN; CDR2 reads SYDVKM. The CDR3 covers 12 residues. The CDR3 DNA reads TGTGCCACCGTGACAGGGGTCGCTGAAGCTTTCTTT. It specifies CATVTGVAEAFF.

J is TRBJ2-5 and V is TRBV28, with D possibly matching TRBD2 (5 bases). V dropped 8 bases and J dropped 5 bases, with 9 bases sitting between them. This CDR3 spans 11 amino acids. Germline CDR1 and CDR2: MDHEN and SYDVKM. The CDR3 protein is CASSGLETQYF. The CDR3 DNA sequence: TGTGCCAGCTCGGGATTGGAGACCCAGTACTTC.

J is TRBJ1-2 and V is TRBV11-2; D perhaps matches TRBD1 (5 bases). The germline V gene has CDR1 SGHAT and CDR2 FQNNGV. This CDR3 comprises 15 residues. Trimming removed 4 bases at V and 2 bases at J, with 14 bases between. In DNA form, the CDR3 reads TGTGCCAGCAGCTCAGAGGCGGGGCACAACTATGGCTACACCTTC. Translated: CASSSEAGHNYGYTF. The full variable domain, completed using reference TRBV11-2 and TRBJ1-2, is EAGVAQSPRYKIIEKRQSVAFWCNPISGHATLYWYQQILGQGPKLLIQFQNNGVVDDSQLPKDRFSAERLKGVDSTLKIQPAKLEDSAVYLCASSSEAGHNYGYTFGSGTRLTVV.

This clone occurred a few times. V gene TRBV18 combines with J gene TRBJ1-1, with a weak D call TRBD1 (5 bases). Germline V gene data show CDR1 as KGHSH and CDR2 as LQKENI. CDR3 size: 12 residues. Trimming left V 6 bases short and J 7 bases short, with 12 bases between. CDR3 in DNA: TGTGCCAGCTCCGATGGGGCGTTTGAAGCTTTCTTT. Amino acids: CASSDGAFEAFF.

This clone was observed a handful of times. CDR3 sequence (DNA): TGCAGTGGCTCACAGGGAGGGGGCTACACCTTC. Translated, it gives CSGSQGGGYTF. The rearrangement joins TRBV20-1 to TRBJ1-2, with D tentatively TRBD1 (6 bases). Germline lookup yields CDR1 DFQATT and CDR2 SNEGSKA (reference sequence). This CDR3 spans 11 amino acids. Trimming removed 7 bases at V and 8 bases at J, with 14 bases between.

This clone has just a few counts. The chain combines TRBV28 with TRBJ2-3, with D possibly matching TRBD1 (7 bases). The germline V gene has CDR1 MDHEN and CDR2 SYDVKM. The CDR3 sequence is 13 residues long. DNA of the CDR3: TGTACCATCAAGGCAGGGGGGACAGATACGCAGTATTTT. It yields the protein CTIKAGGTDTQYF.

The rearrangement uses TRBV9 and TRBJ1-1; 8 nucleotides align to TRBD1. The CDR3 has 15 residues. The trim removed 3 bases at V and 1 base at J, leaving 5 bases unmatched. From germline, CDR1 is SGDLS and CDR2 YYNGEE. The CDR3 DNA is TGTGCCAGCAGCGGACAGGGGATTGGGAACACTGAAGCTTTCTTT. This gives the protein CASSGQGIGNTEAFF. The variable domain in full, with the rest retrieved from reference TRBV9 and TRBJ1-1, is DSGVTQTPKHLITATGQRVTLRCSPRSGDLSVYWYQQSLDQGLQFLIQYYNGEERAKGNILERFSAQQFPDLHSELNLSSLELGDSALYFCASSGQGIGNTEAFFGQGTRLTVV.

This clone was seen a handful of times. The CDR3 sequence: CASSPQGGGLAYEQYF. CDR3 sequence (DNA): TGTGCCAGCAGCCCACAGGGAGGGGGACTAGCGTACGAGCAGTACTTC. The chain carries TRBV7-2 and TRBJ2-7; 10 nucleotides align to TRBD2. Looked up from germline, CDR1 is SGHTA and CDR2 is FQGNSA. The CDR3 is 16 residues long. After removal of 5 bases from V and 4 bases from J, the junction contained 11 bases not matched to a gene. Supplemented by reference TRBV7-2 and TRBJ2-7, the full variable domain reads GAGVSQSPSNKVTEKGKDVELRCDPISGHTALYWYRQSLGQGLEFLIYFQGNSAPDKSGLPSDRFSAERTGGSVSTLTIQRTQQEDSAVYLCASSPQGGGLAYEQYFGPGTRLTVT.

This clone showed up just a few times. The chain couples TRBV9 to TRBJ2-6; 8 nucleotides agree with TRBD2. This CDR3 has 18 amino acids. Germline-derived CDR1 and CDR2 are SGDLS and YYNGEE. Trimming at V came to 0 bases and at J to 4 bases, leaving 9 bases not matched to a gene. The CDR3 nucleotides are TGTGCCAGCAGCGTAGTCCCGGGACTAGAGTCAGGGGCCAACGTCCTGACTTTC. Protein: CASSVVPGLESGANVLTF.

Regarding this clone: The CDR3 end shows no conserved phenylalanine or tryptophan, and so a read error is likely. It is unclear where the CDR3 begins or ends on the DNA, so no DNA is shown, and the CDR3 is as TCRdb lists it. The chain recombines TRBV5-6 with TRBJ1-4; TRBD1 reflects the table's D call only, with no check against the DNA. CDR1 and CDR2 from the germline V gene are SGHDT and YYEEEE. The CDR3 is made up of 14 amino acids, end residues included. The CDR3 loop reads CASSAGTGLKLELV.

This clone was detected a few times. The chain couples TRBV4-2 to TRBJ2-7; 7 bases are shared with TRBD2. The CDR3 has 16 amino acids. From germline, CDR1 is LGHNA and CDR2 YNFKEQ. After removal of 4 bases from V and 0 bases from J, the junction contained 9 bases not matched to a gene. Written as DNA, the CDR3 is TGTGCCAGCAGCCGCGCTAGAACGGGGGGCTCCTACGAGCAGTACTTC. Protein product: CASSRARTGGSYEQYF.

This clone appeared a few times. The genes are TRBV7-6 and TRBJ2-1; 8 bases are shared with TRBD1. CDR3 length: 15 amino acids. The junction had 5 bases not matched to a gene; V was cut back by 6 bases and J by 1 base. Germline CDR1 reads SGHVS; CDR2 reads FNYEAQ. The CDR3 is CASRPRTGSYNEQFF. As DNA, the CDR3 is TGTGCCAGCAGACCTCGGACAGGGTCCTACAATGAGCAGTTCTTC.

Only a few counts were recorded for this clone. Other nucleotide sequences in the sample specify the same CDR3. This chain's CDR3 is CASSPTGGETQYF. CDR3 DNA sequence: TGTGCCAGCTCACCGACAGGGGGAGAGACCCAGTACTTC. This sequence joins TRBV18 and TRBJ2-5; 9 bases map to TRBD1. The CDR3 contains 13 residues. Germline assignment: CDR1 KGHSH and CDR2 LQKENI. With 3 bases clipped from V and 4 bases from J, the junction kept 0 bases outside the gene matches.

A few counts support this clone. This chain links TRBV6-6 with TRBJ1-1, with 8 bases lining up with TRBD1. The V and J ends lost 3 bases and 2 bases, in that order; junction bases with no gene match: 8. The CDR3 runs 16 residues. Germline CDR1 and CDR2: MNHNY and SVGAGI (reference sequence). CDR3 DNA: TGTGCCAGCAGTTATCCCTTGACAGGGGCCAACACTGAAGCTTTCTTT. Amino acid sequence: CASSYPLTGANTEAFF.

This clone has only a few counts. The rearrangement uses TRBV6-1 and TRBJ1-4, with D perhaps TRBD1 (5 bases). Trimming cost V 7 bases and J 8 bases, with 20 bases left between them. Germline lookup yields CDR1 MNHNS and CDR2 SASEGT. The CDR3 extends over 15 amino acids. Written as DNA, the CDR3 is TGTGCCAGCATTCAAGCGGGCAGGGCATACGAAAAACTGTTTTTT. Translating gives CASIQAGRAYEKLFF.

The chain carries TRBV30 and TRBJ2-4; D perhaps matches TRBD2 (5 bases). CDR3 length: 13 residues. Trimming removed 3 bases from V and 0 bases from J, with 6 bases in between. The V gene's germline CDR1 is GTSNPN and CDR2 SVGIG (reference sequence). Written as DNA, the CDR3 is TGTGCCTGGAGCGGGATAGCCAAAAACATTCAGTACTTC. This translates into CAWSGIAKNIQYF.

This clone has only a few counts. V gene TRBV5-1 combines with J gene TRBJ2-2, with D tentatively TRBD1 (6 bases). Germline V lookup: CDR1 SGHRS, CDR2 YFSETQ. The CDR3 is 14 residues long. V was clipped by 0 bases and J by 8 bases, with 11 bases between them. Here the CDR3 DNA reads TGCGCCAGCAGCTTGGCTGCAGGGGAAGGGGAGCTGTTTTTT. It encodes CASSLAAGEGELFF.

The sample holds a few counts of this clone. The chain has TRBV5-6 and TRBJ2-3; 12 bases align to TRBD2. Germline values: CDR1 SGHDT, CDR2 YYEEEE. This CDR3 spans 17 amino acids. V lost 0 bases, J lost 2 bases, and 4 bases stayed unmatched. The CDR3 DNA is TGTGCCAGCAGCTTGGGACTAGCGGGAGCTACCACAGATACGCAGTATTTT. This sequence encodes CASSLGLAGATTDTQYF.

This clone was found a few times. CDR3 amino acids: CASSLPGKNTEAFF. CDR3 sequence (DNA): TGTGCCAGTAGTCTGCCAGGAAAGAACACTGAAGCTTTCTTT. The chain links TRBV19 to TRBJ1-1; no definite D call. Trimming pared 5 bases from V and 1 base from J, leaving 11 bases between. Germline V CDR1 and CDR2: LNHDA, SQIVND (reference sequence). This CDR3 is built from 14 residues.

A few counts support this clone. This chain uses TRBV4-3 with TRBJ2-6; 9 nucleotides line up with TRBD1. V shed 4 bases and J 2 bases; nucleotides not matched to a gene: 6. The CDR3 covers 17 residues. The V gene's germline CDR1 is LGHNA and CDR2 YSLEER. CDR3 nucleotide sequence: TGCGCCAGCAGCCTCGGGACAGGGAGGGCTGGGGCCAACGTCCTGACTTTC. It yields the protein CASSLGTGRAGANVLTF.

The rearrangement links TRBV27 to TRBJ2-7, with D tentatively TRBD1 (5 bases). Germline assignment: CDR1 MNHEY and CDR2 SMNVEV (reference sequence). This CDR3 comprises 13 residues. The V end lost 10 bases, the J end lost 4 bases, and 17 bases lay between the germline ends. Here the CDR3 DNA reads TGTGCCACCAGCCCAACAGGAGTATACGAGCAGTACTTC. Translating it yields CATSPTGVYEQYF.